These 24 T cell receptor beta chains share one sample of origin, sequenced in a study of regulatory T cells in long-lasting Graves disease. Investigators prepared the TCR beta libraries by applying iRepertoire HTBI primers and Arm-PCR of CDR3 regions. Via MiXCR, TCRdb re-called the multiplex PCR reads, giving one row per CDR3 protein. The sample comprises about 200,000 distinct CDR3 sequences, roughly 18% of which are singletons, and about 10% rests with the top ten. Indicated time point: newly diagnosed GD, antithyroid drugs for less than 3 months. There was RNA extracted from PBMCs, and the TCR library was made from it. This sample also appeared in a second study, on T cells in Graves' hyperthyroidism and ophthalmopathy.

Sequences were derived from peripheral blood mononuclear cells (PBMCs), sampled at new diagnosis, from a patient treated with antithyroid drugs. These receptors all come from a woman younger than 45 with Graves disease.

This clonotype was recorded many times. J is TRBJ2-5 and V is TRBV27, with TRBD1 matching 10 bases. CDR3 length equals 15 residues. Losses at the gene ends were 5 bases for V and 5 bases for J; bases not matched to a gene: 8. Germline V lookup: CDR1 MNHEY, CDR2 SMNVEV (reference sequence). The CDR3 loop reads CASSPGTGDMETQYF. CDR3 in DNA: TGTGCCAGCAGTCCGGGGACAGGGGACATGGAGACCCAGTACTTC.

This clonotype was recorded many times. The chain links TRBV7-9 to TRBJ1-2; 7 bases fit TRBD1. This CDR3 spans 15 amino acids. V shed 1 base, J shed 4 bases, and the junction held 6 bases outside the gene matches. Germline V gene lookup returns CDR1 SEHNR and CDR2 FQNEAQ (reference sequence). The CDR3 here is CASSLVGQVGYGYTF. As DNA, the CDR3 is TGTGCCAGCAGCTTAGTAGGACAGGTCGGCTATGGCTACACCTTC.

This clonotype was counted only a few times. The chain uses TRBV5-4 and TRBJ2-5; D is ambiguous. The CDR3 is 15 amino acids. CDR1 is SGHNT, CDR2 YYREEE, per germline (reference sequence). Between the trimmed V and J ends, which lost 4 bases and 4 bases, there was a span of 17 bases. Here the CDR3 reads CASSPPGPGLETQYF. The CDR3 DNA follows: TGTGCCAGCAGCCCTCCCGGACCCGGCTTAGAGACCCAGTACTTC.

The sample holds many counts of this clonotype. V is TRBV28 and J is TRBJ2-1; 14 nucleotides align to TRBD2. This CDR3 is 14 amino acids long. The germline CDR1 and CDR2 sequences are MDHEN and SYDVKM. J was trimmed by 8 bases and V by 6 bases; bases with no gene match: 3. The CDR3 sequence is CASRGLAGVDEQFF. CDR3 in DNA: TGTGCCAGCAGGGGACTAGCGGGAGTTGATGAGCAGTTCTTC.

Details on this clonotype: A read error may account for a junction end that differs from germline. The CDR3 reads CASSLTGQGSETQYF. DNA for the CDR3: TGTGCCAGCAGTTTAACGGGACAGGGGTCAGAGACCCAATACTTC. This chain connects TRBV28 to TRBJ2-5, with 10 bases aligning to TRBD1. The CDR3 is 15 residues long. Germline values: CDR1 MDHEN, CDR2 SYDVKM.

This clonotype was detected many times. The J gene is TRBJ2-7, the V gene TRBV7-9, with 11 nucleotides matching TRBD2. Germline-derived CDR1 and CDR2 are SEHNR and FQNEAQ (reference sequence). Trimming cost V 6 bases and J 6 bases; bases outside gene matches: 7. The CDR3 loop spans 14 amino acids. As DNA, the CDR3 is TGTGCCAGCAGTATTAGCGGGAGGGCCCCCGAGCAGTACTTC. This gives the protein CASSISGRAPEQYF.

This clonotype was seen at least ten times. V usage is TRBV2 and J usage is TRBJ1-4; a weak D match, TRBD1 (5 bases). This CDR3 spans 14 amino acids. V lost 6 bases to trimming and J lost 1 base, with 9 bases between them. Germline lookup yields CDR1 SNHLY and CDR2 FYNNEI. CDR3 DNA sequence: TGTGCCAGCAGGGACGACAGAACTAATGAAAAACTGTTTTTT. It specifies CASRDDRTNEKLFF.

In this sample, this clonotype turned up many times. The chain links TRBV5-6 to TRBJ2-7, with TRBD1 matching over 8 bases. V lost 0 bases, J lost 3 bases, and 2 bases stayed unmatched. The CDR3 runs 14 residues. In germline, CDR1 is SGHDT, CDR2 YYEEEE. The CDR3 nucleotides are TGTGCCAGCAGCTTGGGGGGACAGGTCTACGAGCAGTACTTC. It specifies CASSLGGQVYEQYF. The full variable domain, in which reference TRBV5-6 and TRBJ2-7 provide the parts outside the CDR3, is DAGVTQSPTHLIKTRGQQVTLRCSPKSGHDTVSWYQQALGQGPQFIFQYYEEEERQRGNFPDRFSGHQFPNYSSELNVNALLLGDSALYLCASSLGGQVYEQYFGPGTRLTVT.

Notes on this clonotype: A read error is likely here: a far larger clone is one base away. The rearrangement links TRBV2 to TRBJ1-1; D ambiguous. Trimming shortened V by 5 bases and J by 1 base, and 14 bases separated the two germline ends. CDR1 is SNHLY, CDR2 FYNNEI, per germline. The CDR3 is 15 residues long. The chain's CDR3 is CASSPTRQSNTEAFF. CDR3 DNA sequence: TGTGCCAGCAGTCCGACACGGCAATCGAACACTGAAGCTTTCTTT.

This clonotype was seen many times. The rearrangement uses TRBV7-9 and TRBJ1-1, with D perhaps matching TRBD1 (6 bases). The CDR3 runs 14 residues. The V gene lost 3 bases and the J gene lost 1 base, with 9 bases spanning the gap. Germline values: CDR1 SEHNR, CDR2 FQNEAQ (reference sequence). The CDR3 here is CASSLGQKNTEAFF. CDR3 in DNA: TGTGCCAGCAGCTTGGGACAAAAGAACACTGAAGCTTTCTTT.

This clonotype was seen ten or more times. The rearrangement links TRBV5-6 to TRBJ2-7; D not certain. The CDR3 has 16 residues. Germline V lookup: CDR1 SGHDT, CDR2 YYEEEE. V gave up 4 bases and J gave up 2 bases, with 19 bases separating them. The CDR3 DNA sequence: TGTGCCAGCAGCCCCCGGCAGCGAATCCGTGCCTACGAGCAGTACTTC. Encoded protein: CASSPRQRIRAYEQYF.

To note about this clonotype: A read error is possible here, since a much larger clone lies one base away. J is TRBJ2-7 and V is TRBV7-9, with 7 bases lining up with TRBD1. The CDR3 totals 12 residues. CDR1 is SEHNR and CDR2 is FQNEAQ in the germline V gene (reference sequence). CDR3 DNA: TGTGTCAGCAGCCGAACAGGGGACGAGCAGTACTTC. Translated, it gives CVSSRTGDEQYF.

Many counts were recorded for this clonotype. The chain is built from TRBV6-5 and TRBJ1-1; D not certain. This CDR3 has 15 amino acids. V dropped 1 base and J dropped 0 bases, with 9 bases sitting between them. Germline V lookup: CDR1 MNHEY, CDR2 SVGAGI. DNA for the CDR3: TGTGCCAGCAGTTACTTTGTCCTTTTGAACACTGAAGCTTTCTTT. As protein: CASSYFVLLNTEAFF.

This clonotype was seen repeatedly, ten times or more. V gene TRBV30 combines with J gene TRBJ1-1; 10 bases are a match to TRBD1. With 1 base clipped from V and 7 bases from J, the junction kept 9 bases outside the gene matches. The CDR3 loop spans 15 amino acids. Germline CDR1 is GTSNPN and CDR2 is SVGIG (reference sequence). CDR3 in amino acids: CAWSGGTGASYEAFF. The CDR3 region has the DNA TGTGCCTGGAGTGGAGGGACAGGGGCATCCTATGAAGCTTTCTTT.

This clonotype was observed at least ten times. The V gene is TRBV19, the J gene TRBJ1-1, with 10 nucleotides matching TRBD1. Trimming cost V 6 bases and J 6 bases; bases outside gene matches: 4. The CDR3 contains 13 residues. Germline CDR1 reads LNHDA; CDR2 reads SQIVND (reference sequence). The CDR3: CASSLDRGSEAFF. For the CDR3, the DNA is TGTGCCAGTAGCCTGGACAGGGGGTCTGAAGCTTTCTTT.

This clonotype was detected ten times or more. The V call is TRBV11-3, the J call TRBJ2-5; D is undetermined. CDR3 length equals 13 residues. CDR1 is SGHNT, CDR2 YENEEA, per germline. Trimming stripped 0 bases from V and 7 bases from J, with 9 bases between. Here the CDR3 DNA reads TGTGCCAGCAGCTTAGACGTTCTTGGGACCCAGTACTTC. Amino acid sequence: CASSLDVLGTQYF. Together with reference TRBV11-3 and TRBJ2-5, the CDR3 gives the full variable domain: EAGVVQSPRYKIIEKKQPVAFWCNPISGHNTLYWYLQNLGQGPELLIRYENEEAVDDSQLPKDRFSAERLKGVDSTLKIQPAELGDSAVYLCASSLDVLGTQYFGPGTRLLVL.

This clonotype was seen repeatedly, ten times or more. The chain is built from TRBV6-5 and TRBJ2-7; the D is unclear. Between the trimmed V and J ends, which lost 0 bases and 6 bases, there was a span of 12 bases. Germline loops: CDR1 MNHEY, CDR2 SVGAGI. CDR3 length equals 14 residues. CDR3: CASSYSGIRGEQYF. DNA of the CDR3: TGTGCCAGCAGTTACTCAGGCATCCGTGGCGAGCAGTACTTC.

At least ten counts were recorded for this clonotype. This rearrangement joins TRBV9 to TRBJ1-4; D gene unclear. There are 15 residues in the CDR3. Germline V gene sequence: CDR1 SGDLS, CDR2 YYNGEE. Trimming took off 0 bases at V and 2 bases at J, with 8 bases between the two ends. As DNA, the CDR3 is TGTGCCAGCAGCGTAGGTGGTTTCACTAATGAAAAACTGTTTTTT. Translation: CASSVGGFTNEKLFF.

In this sample, this clonotype turned up many times. The genes are TRBV19 and TRBJ2-7, with D possibly matching TRBD1 (6 bases). Trimming shortened V by 3 bases and J by 4 bases, and 16 bases separated the two germline ends. Germline CDR1 and CDR2: LNHDA and SQIVND (reference sequence). The CDR3 sequence is 15 residues long. The CDR3 DNA reads as TGTGCCAGTAGTATTGCAGGGGAAGTAGGATACGAGCAGTACTTC. It translates to CASSIAGEVGYEQYF.

Comment on this clonotype: A single base is all that separates this from a far larger clone, so a read error is likely. The genes are TRBV28 and TRBJ2-7; D gene unclear. V lost 5 bases and J 9 bases, leaving 17 bases between the germline ends. The CDR3 is made up of 13 amino acids. Germline-derived CDR1 and CDR2 are MDHEN and SYDVKM. CDR3 DNA: TGTGCCAGCAGTCCCGATCTTACATGGGGGCAGTACTTC. Amino acids: CASSPDLTWGQYF.

This clonotype has at least ten counts. The chain uses TRBV6-5 and TRBJ2-3; D unresolved. The CDR3 length is 16 residues. V lost 2 bases to trimming and J lost 6 bases, with 18 bases between them. Germline V CDR1 and CDR2: MNHEY, SVGAGI. The CDR3 spells CASSYINLTHPDTQYF. In DNA, the CDR3 is TGTGCCAGCAGTTACATTAATCTTACCCACCCTGATACGCAGTATTTT.

This clonotype was found many times. The chain carries TRBV10-3 and TRBJ1-1, with 7 bases fitting TRBD1. The CDR3 is 14 amino acids. Germline CDR1 ENHRY, CDR2 SYGVKD. With 6 bases clipped from V and 4 bases from J, the junction kept 8 bases outside the gene matches. The CDR3 DNA reads as TGTGCCATCAGCCCATCCGGGACAGTCACTGAAGCTTTCTTT. Encoded protein: CAISPSGTVTEAFF.

Remarks on this clonotype: This may arise from a read error, as a much more abundant clone is one base away. The chain carries TRBV18 and TRBJ1-3, with no clear D. The CDR3 is 16 residues long. Germline V gene sequence: CDR1 KGHSH, CDR2 LQKENI. DNA for the CDR3: TGTGCCAGATCACCTCGAGGCCGTATCTCTGGAAACACCATATATTTT. Its translation: CARSPRGRISGNTIYF.

V gene TRBV3-1 combines with J gene TRBJ1-6; weak D call: TRBD1 (6 bases). The CDR3 length is 16 residues. Trimming shortened V by 0 bases and J by 9 bases, and 15 bases separated the two germline ends. CDR1 is LGHDT, CDR2 YNNKEL, per germline (reference sequence). The CDR3 nucleotides read TGTGCCAGCAGCCAAGATTATTCAGGGGTTTTTTCACCCCTCCACTTT. The encoded protein is CASSQDYSGVFSPLHF.